The 14 T cell receptor beta chains in this list originate from one sample, sequenced in a study of T cells after yellow fever vaccination. Each CDR3 protein is one row after TCRdb ran MiXCR on the 5' RACE reads. Of about 170,000 distinct CDR3 sequences in the sample, 9.5% to 11% were seen once. The sample in question was CD8+ T cells sorted from PBMCs, obtained 15 days after the yellow fever booster vaccination. The receptors originated from a man aged 18 to 29 who received the YFV17D yellow fever vaccine.

This chain links TRBV6-5 with TRBJ2-2; no clear D gene. Trimming removed 6 bases at V and 0 bases at J, with 8 bases between. The V gene's germline CDR1 is MNHEY and CDR2 SVGAGI. This CDR3 region has 14 residues. The DNA for the CDR3 is TGTGCCAGCAGACGACAAGCGAACACCGGGGAGCTGTTTTTT. Its translation: CASRRQANTGELFF.

This clonotype has a handful of counts. The V and J genes are TRBV20-1 and TRBJ1-2; possibly TRBD1 for D (6 bases). The CDR3 runs to 16 residues. Trimming left V 5 bases short and J 0 bases short, with 19 bases between. Germline assignment: CDR1 DFQATT and CDR2 SNEGSKA (reference sequence). This CDR3 is CSAEWSWGPPNYGYTF. The CDR3 DNA sequence: TGCAGTGCTGAATGGAGTTGGGGGCCCCCTAACTATGGCTACACCTTC.

V usage is TRBV28 and J usage is TRBJ2-1; the D is unclear. Deletions cut 7 bases from V and 3 bases from J, with 10 bases between. Per germline, CDR1 MDHEN and CDR2 SYDVKM. CDR3 length: 13 residues. The CDR3 nucleotides read TGTGCCAGCAAAGGGAACGGCTACAATGAGCAGTTCTTC. Its protein is CASKGNGYNEQFF.

This clonotype was recorded once. V usage is TRBV7-2 and J usage is TRBJ2-3; 8 nucleotides line up with TRBD2. The V and J ends lost 2 bases and 4 bases, in that order; junction bases with no gene match: 5. CDR3 length equals 15 residues. Germline-derived CDR1 and CDR2 are SGHTA and FQGNSA. DNA for the CDR3: TGTGCCAGCAGCTTATTTAGCGGGGTGTCAGATACGCAGTATTTT. Protein product: CASSLFSGVSDTQYF.

This chain uses TRBV4-3 with TRBJ2-6; D is possibly TRBD2 (6 bases). The CDR3 spans 14 residues. V was pared by 4 bases and J by 2 bases, with 6 bases between. Looked up from germline, CDR1 is LGHNA and CDR2 is YSLEER. The CDR3 sequence: CASSRGAGANVLTF. The DNA of the CDR3 is TGCGCCAGCAGCCGCGGGGCTGGGGCCAACGTCCTGACTTTC.

Ten or more counts support this clonotype. The chain couples TRBV4-1 to TRBJ2-3; D remains ambiguous. Germline V lookup: CDR1 MGHRA, CDR2 YSYEKL. This CDR3 comprises 15 residues. V lost 4 bases to trimming and J lost 0 bases, with 11 bases between them. The CDR3 DNA sequence: TGCGCCAGCAGCCGCGTCGCCTCAAGCACAGATACGCAGTATTTT. Its translation is CASSRVASSTDTQYF.

In this sample, this clonotype turned up a few times. DNA for the CDR3: TGTGCCAGCAGCTCGACAGGGTTGGGTACGCAGTATTTT. Its translation is CASSSTGLGTQYF. The chain uses TRBV7-2 and TRBJ2-3; 7 nucleotides line up with TRBD1. Germline V gene sequence: CDR1 SGHTA, CDR2 FQGNSA. The CDR3 runs 13 residues. With V trimmed by 4 bases and J by 8 bases, 6 bases remained unmatched.

The CDR3 DNA reads TGTGCCAGCAGTTTAGAGGGACAGGGACAGTCAGGGGAGCTGTTTTTT. It codes for CASSLEGQGQSGELFF. The rearrangement links TRBV27 to TRBJ2-2; TRBD1 matches at 9 bases. The CDR3 contains 16 residues. J gave up 8 bases and V 2 bases, and 9 bases lay outside the gene matches. Per germline, CDR1 MNHEY and CDR2 SMNVEV (reference sequence).

The gene calls are TRBV6-2 or TRBV6-3 and TRBJ2-1; TRBD2 aligns across 10 bases. Germline V gives CDR1 MNHEY, CDR2 SVGEGT. The CDR3 length is 15 residues. The V and J ends lost 5 bases and 8 bases, in that order; junction bases with no gene match: 9. The CDR3 sequence is CASSQGSGGLDEQFF. The CDR3, as DNA: TGTGCCAGCAGTCAGGGTAGCGGGGGGTTAGATGAGCAGTTCTTC.

This clonotype has more than one count but fewer than ten. The CDR3 loop reads CASSPQGVDYEQYF. The CDR3 coding sequence is TGTGCCAGCAGCCCTCAGGGGGTCGATTACGAGCAGTACTTC. This chain connects TRBV4-2 to TRBJ2-7, with 7 nucleotides matching TRBD1. Germline trimming cut 4 bases from V and 4 bases from J; bases unmatched to any gene: 7. The CDR3 is 14 residues long. The germline CDR1 and CDR2 sequences are LGHNA and YNFKEQ.

The chain is built from TRBV27 and TRBJ2-1; no clear D. The CDR3 covers 14 residues. The germline V gene encodes CDR1 MNHEY and CDR2 SMNVEV (reference sequence). The V end was cut by 3 bases, the J end by 7 bases, with 13 bases between. The CDR3 spells CASSFRGPGNEQFF. The CDR3 DNA is TGTGCCAGCAGTTTCCGTGGTCCGGGTAATGAGCAGTTCTTC.

The sample holds many counts of this clonotype. The chain is built from TRBV12-3 or TRBV12-4 and TRBJ2-3; 7 bases are shared with TRBD2. J gave up 2 bases and V 3 bases, and 5 bases lay outside the gene matches. CDR3 length: 15 amino acids. The DNA of the CDR3 is TGTGCCAGCAGTTTTACCGGGGGGAACACAGATACGCAGTATTTT. This encodes CASSFTGGNTDTQYF.

This clonotype occurred a few times. The chain combines TRBV6-5 with TRBJ1-1; unclear D gene. Germline V gives CDR1 MNHEY, CDR2 SVGAGI. The CDR3 is 11 amino acids. Between the trimmed V and J ends, which lost 8 bases and 1 base, there was a span of 5 bases. The CDR3 DNA sequence: TGTGCCAGCCGGGGGAACACTGAAGCTTTCTTT. As protein: CASRGNTEAFF.

On this clonotype itself: An end of the junction does not agree with germline; a read error may underlie this. The V and J genes are TRBV20-1 and TRBJ2-7; 10 bases map to TRBD2. This CDR3 has 16 amino acids. CDR1 and CDR2 from the germline V gene are DFQATT and SNEGSKA (reference sequence). The CDR3 here is CSARMVAGGPTYERYF. CDR3 DNA sequence: TGCAGTGCTAGAATGGTAGCGGGGGGCCCAACCTACGAGCGGTACTTC.